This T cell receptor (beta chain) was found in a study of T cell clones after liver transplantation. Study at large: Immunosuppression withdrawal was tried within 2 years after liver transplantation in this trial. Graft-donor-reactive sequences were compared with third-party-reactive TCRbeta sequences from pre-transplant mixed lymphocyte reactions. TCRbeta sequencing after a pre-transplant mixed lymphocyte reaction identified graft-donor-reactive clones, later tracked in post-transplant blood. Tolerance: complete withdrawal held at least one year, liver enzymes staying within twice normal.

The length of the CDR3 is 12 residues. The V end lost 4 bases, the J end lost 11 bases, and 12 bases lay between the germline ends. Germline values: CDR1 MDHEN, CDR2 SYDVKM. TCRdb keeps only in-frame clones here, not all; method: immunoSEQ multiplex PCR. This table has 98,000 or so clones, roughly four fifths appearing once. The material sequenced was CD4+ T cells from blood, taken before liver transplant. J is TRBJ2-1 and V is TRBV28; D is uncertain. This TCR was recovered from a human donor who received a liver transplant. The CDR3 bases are TGTGCCAGCAGTTCCGTGACTTATCAGCAGTTCTTC. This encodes CASSSVTYQQFF.